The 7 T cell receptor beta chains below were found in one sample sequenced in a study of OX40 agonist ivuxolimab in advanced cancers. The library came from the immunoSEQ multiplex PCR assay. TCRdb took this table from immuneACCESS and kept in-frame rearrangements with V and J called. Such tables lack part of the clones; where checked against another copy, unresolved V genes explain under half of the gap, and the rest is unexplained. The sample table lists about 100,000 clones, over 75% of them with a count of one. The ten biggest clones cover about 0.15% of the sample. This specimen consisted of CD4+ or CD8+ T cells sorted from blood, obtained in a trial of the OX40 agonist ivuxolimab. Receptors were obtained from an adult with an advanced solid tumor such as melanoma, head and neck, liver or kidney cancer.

This CDR3 reads CASSDGGTYEQYF. CDR3 DNA: TGTGCCAGCAGTGATGGGGGAACCTACGAGCAGTACTTC. The chain is built from TRBV2 and TRBJ2-7, with D perhaps TRBD1 or TRBD2 (5 bases each). This CDR3 has 13 residues. Germline V gene sequence: CDR1 SNHLY, CDR2 FYNNEI. Trimming stripped 3 bases from V and 2 bases from J, with 8 bases between.

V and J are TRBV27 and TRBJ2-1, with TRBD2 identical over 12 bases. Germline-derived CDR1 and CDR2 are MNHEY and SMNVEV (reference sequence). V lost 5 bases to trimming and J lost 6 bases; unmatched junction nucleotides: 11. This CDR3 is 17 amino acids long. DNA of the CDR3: TGTGCCAGCAGTCCCCGGGCTAGCGGGAGGGTGTTCAATGAGCAGTTCTTC. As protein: CASSPRASGRVFNEQFF.

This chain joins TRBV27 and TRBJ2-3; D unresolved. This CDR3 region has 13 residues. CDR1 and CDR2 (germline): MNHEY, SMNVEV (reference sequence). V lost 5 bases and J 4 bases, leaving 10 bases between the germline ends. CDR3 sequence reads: CASSTTPADTQYF. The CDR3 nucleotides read TGTGCCAGCAGTACCACCCCCGCAGATACGCAGTATTTT.

CDR3: CASSGGDHTEAFF. CDR3 in DNA: TGTGCCAGCAGTGGAGGGGACCACACTGAAGCTTTCTTT. The chain uses TRBV6-1 and TRBJ1-1; the D gene is possibly TRBD1 (5 bases). This CDR3 has 13 amino acids. CDR1 is MNHNS, CDR2 SASEGT, per germline. V lost 4 bases, J lost 3 bases, and 9 bases lay in between.

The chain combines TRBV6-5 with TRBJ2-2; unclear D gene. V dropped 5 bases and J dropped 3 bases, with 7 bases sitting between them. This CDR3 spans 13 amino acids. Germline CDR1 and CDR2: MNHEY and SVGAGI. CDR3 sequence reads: CASSVTYTGELFF. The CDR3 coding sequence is TGTGCCAGCAGTGTCACTTACACCGGGGAGCTGTTTTTT.

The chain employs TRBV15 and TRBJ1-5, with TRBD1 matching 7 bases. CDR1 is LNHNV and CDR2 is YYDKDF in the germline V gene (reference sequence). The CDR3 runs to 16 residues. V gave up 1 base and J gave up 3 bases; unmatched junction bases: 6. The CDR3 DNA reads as TGTGCCACCAGCAGAGTGGGGGGGACAGTCAATCAGCCCCAGCATTTT. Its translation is CATSRVGGTVNQPQHF.

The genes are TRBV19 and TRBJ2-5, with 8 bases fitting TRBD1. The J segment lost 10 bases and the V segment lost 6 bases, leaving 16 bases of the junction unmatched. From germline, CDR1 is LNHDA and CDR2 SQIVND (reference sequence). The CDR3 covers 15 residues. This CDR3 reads CASRAFGQGQGGQYF. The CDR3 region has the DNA TGTGCCAGTAGGGCATTCGGACAGGGTCAGGGGGGCCAGTACTTC.